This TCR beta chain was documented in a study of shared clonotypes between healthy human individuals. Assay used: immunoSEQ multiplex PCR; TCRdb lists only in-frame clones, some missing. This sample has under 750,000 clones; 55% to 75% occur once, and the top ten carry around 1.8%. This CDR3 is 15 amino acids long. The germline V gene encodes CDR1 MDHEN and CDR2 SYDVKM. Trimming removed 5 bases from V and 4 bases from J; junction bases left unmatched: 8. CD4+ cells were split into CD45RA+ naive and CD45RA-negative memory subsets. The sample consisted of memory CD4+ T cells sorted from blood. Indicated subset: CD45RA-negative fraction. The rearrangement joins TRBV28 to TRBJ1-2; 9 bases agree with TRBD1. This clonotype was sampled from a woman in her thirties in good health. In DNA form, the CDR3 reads TGTGCCAGCAGTCCAGGACAGGGGAATAGCTATGGCTACACCTTC. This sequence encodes CASSPGQGNSYGYTF.